The 31 T cell receptor beta chains reported below all come from one sample, sequenced in a study of neoadjuvant anti-PD-1 for oral cavity cancer. Here immunoSEQ multiplex PCR was the method, and the copy in TCRdb shows in-frame clones only, minus some. The sample lists approximately 74,000 clones, 84% occurring once. Sample: PBMCs, taken before nivolumab (anti-PD-1) treatment. The receptors come from a person between 35 and 79 years old with oral cavity squamous cell carcinoma.

V usage is TRBV10-2 and J usage is TRBJ2-2; 7 bases match TRBD1. The CDR3 covers 15 residues. The germline V gene encodes CDR1 WSHSY and CDR2 SAAADI. V trimming: 6 bases; J trimming: 2 bases; junction bases outside the gene matches: 6. CDR3 sequence: CASRKGTVNTGELFF. For the CDR3, the DNA is TGCGCCAGCAGGAAAGGGACAGTTAACACCGGGGAGCTGTTTTTT.

V usage is TRBV6-1 and J usage is TRBJ1-5; 9 bases are a match to TRBD1. The germline V gene has CDR1 MNHNS and CDR2 SASEGT. The CDR3 is made up of 16 amino acids. V shed 3 bases, J shed 0 bases, and the junction held 3 bases outside the gene matches. The CDR3 DNA reads as TGTGCCAGCAGTGAGCCGGGACAGGGTAGCAATCAGCCCCAGCATTTT. It translates to CASSEPGQGSNQPQHF.

V gene TRBV4-1 combines with J gene TRBJ1-2, with D perhaps matching TRBD1 (6 bases). Germline CDR1 is MGHRA and CDR2 is YSYEKL. V lost 1 base and J lost 2, with 11 bases in between. This CDR3 comprises 15 residues. The CDR3 reads CASSQAAGANYGYTF. In DNA form, the CDR3 reads TGCGCCAGCAGCCAAGCGGCGGGGGCCAACTATGGCTACACCTTC.

This chain joins TRBV5-6 and TRBJ2-7; tentative D call: TRBD2 (5 bases). The CDR3 runs to 16 residues. Germline lookup yields CDR1 SGHDT and CDR2 YYEEEE. Deletions cut 1 base from V and 0 bases from J, with 14 bases between. In DNA, the CDR3 is TGTGCCAGCAGCTTGAAACCGGGATTGAGCTCCTACGAGCAGTACTTC. It encodes CASSLKPGLSSYEQYF.

The chain couples TRBV19 to TRBJ2-1, with TRBD2 matching 7 bases. This CDR3 comprises 18 residues. CDR1 LNHDA and CDR2 SQIVND come from the germline V gene (reference sequence). Trimming removed 4 bases from V and 2 bases from J; junction bases left unmatched: 14. The CDR3 loop reads CASSTQGGGSLPYNEQFF. CDR3 coding DNA: TGTGCCAGTAGTACTCAGGGAGGCGGGAGTCTCCCCTACAATGAGCAGTTCTTC.

This chain connects TRBV7-9 to TRBJ2-7; D call uncertain. CDR1 is SEHNR and CDR2 is FQNEAQ in the germline V gene (reference sequence). V lost 1 base and J 1 base, leaving 5 bases between the germline ends. This CDR3 has 13 residues. The CDR3 DNA reads as TGTGCCAGCAGCTTAGGGCCTTCCTACGAGCAGTACTTC. It specifies CASSLGPSYEQYF.

The gene calls are TRBV6-5 and TRBJ1-1; no definite D call. Germline assignment: CDR1 MNHEY and CDR2 SVGAGI. The CDR3 runs 12 residues. The V and J ends lost 8 bases and 1 base respectively, with 8 bases between them. The CDR3 coding sequence is TGTGCCAGCGCGGCAGGGAACACTGAAGCTTTCTTT. It encodes CASAAGNTEAFF.

This chain links TRBV19 with TRBJ1-1; unclear D gene. The CDR3 runs to 12 residues. Trimming took 10 bases from V and 4 from J, leaving 13 bases between them. Germline CDR1 reads LNHDA; CDR2 reads SQIVND (reference sequence). The CDR3 here is CATLARGTEAFF. DNA of the CDR3: TGTGCCACTCTCGCGCGGGGCACTGAAGCTTTCTTT.

The genes are TRBV19 and TRBJ2-5; D remains unclear. V was cut by 6 bases and J by 7 bases, with 12 bases left in between. Germline loops: CDR1 LNHDA, CDR2 SQIVND (reference sequence). The CDR3 totals 12 residues. In DNA, the CDR3 is TGTGCCAGTAGCTCCCCGGTCGGGACCCAGTACTTC. Translating gives CASSSPVGTQYF.

The rearrangement uses TRBV5-1 and TRBJ2-7; tentatively, D is TRBD1 (6 bases). The CDR3 runs to 15 residues. V lost 4 bases, J lost 1 base, and 15 bases lay in between. Germline V gene sequence: CDR1 SGHRS, CDR2 YFSETQ. The CDR3 loop is CASSHVDSRSYEQYF. DNA of the CDR3: TGCGCCAGCAGCCATGTGGACAGTAGGTCCTACGAGCAGTACTTC.

The rearrangement uses TRBV10-2 and TRBJ2-7, with TRBD2 identical over 7 bases. Germline CDR1 is WSHSY and CDR2 is SAAADI. This CDR3 is built from 11 residues. J lost 4 bases, V lost 8 bases, and 2 bases had no gene match. The CDR3 sequence: CASGSGYEQYF. CDR3 coding DNA: TGCGCCAGCGGTAGCGGGTACGAGCAGTACTTC.

CDR3 nucleotide sequence: TGTGCCAGCAGCTGGAGGACTAGCGGGAGCCGGGAGACCCAGTACTTC. This codes for CASSWRTSGSRETQYF. J is TRBJ2-5 and V is TRBV5-4, with TRBD2 matching 13 bases. Germline-derived CDR1 and CDR2 are SGHNT and YYREEE (reference sequence). V dropped 3 bases and J dropped 5; count of bases not matched to a gene: 7. The CDR3 has 16 residues.

The chain carries TRBV9 and TRBJ2-7; no firm D call. The CDR3 has 14 residues. With 0 bases removed from V and 6 bases from J, the gap between germline ends came to 13 bases. The germline V gene has CDR1 SGDLS and CDR2 YYNGEE. CDR3 in DNA: TGTGCCAGCAGCGTAGGTAGCCCCACGGGCGAGCAGTACTTC. This codes for CASSVGSPTGEQYF.

Worth noting for this clone: At the DNA level, this CDR3 is encoded by other sequences in the same sample as well. The rearrangement joins TRBV6-5 to TRBJ2-1; weak D call: TRBD2 (5 bases). Germline CDR1 and CDR2: MNHEY and SVGAGI. V was shortened by 8 bases and J by 6 bases, with 5 bases between the two germline ends. The CDR3 extends over 10 amino acids. The CDR3 DNA is TGTGCCAGCCGGGGCAATGAGCAGTTCTTC. Its protein product is CASRGNEQFF.

J is TRBJ2-7 and V is TRBV10-3, with 7 bases identical to TRBD1. Germline CDR1 reads ENHRY; CDR2 reads SYGVKD. V trimming: 10 bases; J trimming: 6 bases; junction bases outside the gene matches: 12. The CDR3 consists of 13 residues. CDR3 sequence reads: CATQAGTAGEQYF. DNA for the CDR3: TGTGCCACCCAAGCCGGGACAGCTGGCGAGCAGTACTTC.

The chain recombines TRBV5-4 with TRBJ2-1, with TRBD1 matching 10 bases. The CDR3 has 15 residues. CDR1 SGHNT and CDR2 YYREEE come from the germline V gene (reference sequence). With V trimmed by 4 bases and J by 5 bases, 6 bases remained unmatched. The CDR3 protein is CASSTRDRGNNEQFF. The CDR3 nucleotides are TGTGCCAGCAGCACCCGGGACAGGGGAAACAATGAGCAGTTCTTC.

In this sample, this clone turned up once. CDR3 bases: TGTGCCAGCAGCCCCGGGACAGGGGGTAATGAAAAACTGTTTTTT. It is translated as CASSPGTGGNEKLFF. The chain combines TRBV2 with TRBJ1-4; 11 bases align to TRBD1. CDR3 length: 15 amino acids. From germline, CDR1 is SNHLY and CDR2 FYNNEI. After removal of 6 bases from V and 4 bases from J, the junction contained 4 bases not matched to a gene.

This clone showed up just a few times. This rearrangement joins TRBV30 to TRBJ1-1, with 8 bases lining up with TRBD1. This CDR3 comprises 16 residues. CDR1 GTSNPN and CDR2 SVGIG come from the germline V gene (reference sequence). The V segment lost 4 bases and the J segment 1 base; nucleotides outside the gene matches: 11. CDR3 in amino acids: CAWTWTGRVRNTEAFF. The CDR3 bases are TGTGCCTGGACCTGGACAGGGAGGGTAAGGAACACTGAAGCTTTCTTT.

This clone was recorded once. In DNA, the CDR3 is TGTGCCAGCAGCCGAGGATCCCAGGGAGGCAATCAGCCCCAGCATTTT. This gives the protein CASSRGSQGGNQPQHF. The chain couples TRBV6-6 to TRBJ1-5; weak D call: TRBD1 (5 bases). In germline, CDR1 is MNHNY, CDR2 SVGAGI (reference sequence). V lost 6 bases, J lost 2 bases, and 17 bases lay in between. The CDR3 is 16 residues long.

This clone was found once. The V gene is TRBV7-2, the J gene TRBJ1-1; D unresolved. The V end was cut by 1 base, the J end by 7 bases, with 10 bases between. This CDR3 has 13 residues. Germline V gives CDR1 SGHTA, CDR2 FQGNSA. In nucleotides, the CDR3 is TGTGCCAGCAGCTTAGGTGTATCGCTTGAAGCTTTCTTT. Its translation: CASSLGVSLEAFF.

V usage is TRBV6-1 and J usage is TRBJ2-1; the match to TRBD2 covers 7 bases. V lost 2 bases and J lost 3; bases outside the gene matches: 7. Germline V gives CDR1 MNHNS, CDR2 SASEGT. The CDR3 runs to 16 residues. This CDR3 reads CASSELGGSIYNEQFF. Written as DNA, the CDR3 is TGTGCCAGCAGTGAATTGGGCGGGAGTATCTACAATGAGCAGTTCTTC.

The V and J genes are TRBV5-8 and TRBJ2-3, with D possibly being TRBD1 (6 bases). The CDR3 loop spans 19 amino acids. Germline CDR1 is SGHTS and CDR2 is YDEGEE. The V gene lost 3 bases and the J gene lost 0 bases, with 23 bases spanning the gap. The CDR3: CASSSRNRALLSSTDTQYF. In nucleotides, the CDR3 is TGTGCCAGCAGCTCCCGGAACAGGGCCCTTCTCTCTAGCACAGATACGCAGTATTTT. Full variable domain (missing parts from reference TRBV5-8 and TRBJ2-3): EAGVTQSPTHLIKTRGQQATLRCSPISGHTSVYWYQQALGLGLQFLLWYDEGEERNRGNFPPRFSGRQFPNYSSELNVNALELEDSALYLCASSSRNRALLSSTDTQYFGPGTRLTVL.

The chain links TRBV6-5 to TRBJ1-1, with 7 bases lining up with TRBD1. CDR3 length: 13 amino acids. Germline V lookup: CDR1 MNHEY, CDR2 SVGAGI. J was trimmed by 5 bases and V by 5 bases; bases with no gene match: 5. CDR3 sequence reads: CASSPRGYTEAFF. For the CDR3, the DNA is TGTGCCAGCAGTCCCAGGGGGTATACTGAAGCTTTCTTT.

This clone was seen once. This chain uses TRBV6-5 with TRBJ1-1; tentative D call: TRBD1 (6 bases). V lost 3 bases and J 4 bases, leaving 12 bases between the germline ends. Looked up from germline, CDR1 is MNHEY and CDR2 is SVGAGI. The CDR3 covers 14 residues. CDR3 coding DNA: TGTGCCAGCAGTTATGGACAGCTCCTCACTGAAGCTTTCTTT. This gives the protein CASSYGQLLTEAFF.

The chain recombines TRBV10-3 with TRBJ2-3; TRBD1 agrees at 8 bases. CDR1 is ENHRY, CDR2 SYGVKD, per germline. The CDR3 consists of 14 residues. V was pared by 4 bases and J by 3 bases, with 3 bases of the junction left unmatched. The CDR3 protein is CAISVGQGTDTQYF. CDR3 DNA: TGTGCCATCAGTGTCGGACAGGGAACAGATACGCAGTATTTT.

The rearrangement links TRBV30 to TRBJ2-7, with 7 bases aligning to TRBD1. V was pared by 1 base and J by 3 bases, with 3 bases of the junction left unmatched. This CDR3 comprises 13 residues. The germline CDR1 and CDR2 sequences are GTSNPN and SVGIG (reference sequence). CDR3 amino acids: CAWSGDRVYEQYF. DNA of the CDR3: TGTGCCTGGAGTGGCGACAGGGTCTACGAGCAGTACTTC. Complete variable domain (other parts from reference TRBV30 and TRBJ2-7): SQTIHQWPATLVQPVGSPLSLECTVEGTSNPNLYWYRQAAGRGLQLLFYSVGIGQISSEVPQNLSASRPQDRQFILSSKKLLLSDSGFYLCAWSGDRVYEQYFGPGTRLTVT.

This chain joins TRBV30 and TRBJ2-7; D not certain. The germline V and J ends were trimmed by 0 bases and 4 bases, with 4 bases remaining between them. The CDR3 has 11 residues. Germline V gene lookup returns CDR1 GTSNPN and CDR2 SVGIG (reference sequence). The CDR3 DNA reads TGTGCCTGGAGTGTACGTTACGAGCAGTACTTC. It yields the protein CAWSVRYEQYF.

The chain joins TRBV30 to TRBJ2-3; D is unclear. The CDR3 is made up of 12 amino acids. The germline CDR1 and CDR2 sequences are GTSNPN and SVGIG (reference sequence). V was shortened by 4 bases and J by 3 bases, with 8 bases between the two germline ends. CDR3 in DNA: TGTGCCTGGAAGGCGGATACAGATACGCAGTATTTT. Its translation is CAWKADTDTQYF. The whole variable domain, remainder taken from reference TRBV30 and TRBJ2-3, is SQTIHQWPATLVQPVGSPLSLECTVEGTSNPNLYWYRQAAGRGLQLLFYSVGIGQISSEVPQNLSASRPQDRQFILSSKKLLLSDSGFYLCAWKADTDTQYFGPGTRLTVL.

The chain uses TRBV5-1 and TRBJ2-7, with 7 nucleotides matching TRBD1. Germline V lookup: CDR1 SGHRS, CDR2 YFSETQ. J gave up 0 bases and V 5 bases, and 8 bases lay outside the gene matches. There are 15 residues in the CDR3. CDR3 amino acids: CASRYNRDSSYEQYF. In nucleotides, the CDR3 is TGCGCCAGCAGATATAACCGGGACAGCTCCTACGAGCAGTACTTC.

CDR3 amino acids: CASSIPQHTEAFF. CDR3 in DNA: TGTGCCAGTAGTATCCCCCAACACACTGAAGCTTTCTTT. This chain joins TRBV19 and TRBJ1-1; no clear D gene. The V gene's germline CDR1 is LNHDA and CDR2 SQIVND (reference sequence). The V end lost 3 bases, the J end lost 3 bases, and 8 bases lay between the germline ends. The CDR3 length is 13 residues.

The chain is built from TRBV5-1 and TRBJ2-1; TRBD2 agrees at 15 bases. The CDR3 extends over 16 amino acids. The germline V gene has CDR1 SGHRS and CDR2 YFSETQ. Trimming at V came to 0 bases and at J to 10 bases, leaving 5 bases not matched to a gene. The CDR3 here is CASSLGGLAGGEEQFF. The CDR3, as DNA: TGCGCCAGCAGCTTGGGGGGACTAGCGGGAGGCGAGGAGCAGTTCTTC.